This T cell receptor beta chain stems from a study of blood T cell repertoires in COVID-19. Overall study context: Material from acute and convalescent COVID-19 was sourced from the United States, Italy and Spain. PBMCs, B-cell-depleted T cells, or T cells were the source of the cDNA or gDNA that made up the material.

The germline CDR1 and CDR2 sequences are ENHRY and SYGVKD. Germline trimming cut 5 bases from V and 5 bases from J; bases unmatched to any gene: 13. CDR3 length: 17 amino acids. Authors' processing steps: Reference gene primer amplification gave nucleated cell count estimates. Generated by immunoSEQ multiplex PCR, the TCRdb table keeps only in-frame clones and is missing some. Clone size and the V and J calls come from that table; the DNA yielded D and trimming. The sample lists about 230,000 clones, approximately 82% seen once, with about 2.1% in the top ten. The sequenced sample consisted of peripheral blood. The receptor was derived from a man aged 40-49 years who had recovered from COVID-19. The rearrangement joins TRBV10-3 to TRBJ2-2, with TRBD2 identical over 8 bases. This CDR3 is CAISPARGGTGTGELFF. CDR3 DNA sequence: TGTGCCATCAGTCCCGCCCGGGGGGGAACGGGGACCGGGGAGCTGTTTTTT.